What follows are 23 T cell receptor beta chains derived from one specimen sequenced in a study of T cell responses to AZD1222 COVID-19 vaccine. Profiled with immunoSEQ multiplex PCR; TCRdb holds only in-frame clones, not every one. The data contain about 45,000 clones, 70% to 90% of them singletons. This specimen consisted of peripheral blood, obtained 28 days after the second AZD1222 dose. Receptors were obtained from an adult who received the AZD1222 COVID-19 vaccine.

A note on this clone: A read error may produce the germline difference seen at one junction end. The J gene is TRBJ2-7, the V gene TRBV4-1; D gene ambiguous. CDR1 and CDR2 from the germline V gene are MGHRA and YSYEKL. This CDR3 has 8 residues. In DNA form, the CDR3 reads TGCGCCAGCAGCAAATACCCGTTC. This translates into CASSKYPF.

This clone occurred once. The chain joins TRBV4-3 to TRBJ2-6, with TRBD2 as a possible D gene (6 bases). V was shortened by 0 bases and J by 1 base, with 16 bases between the two germline ends. This CDR3 has 19 amino acids. From germline, CDR1 is LGHNA and CDR2 YSLEER. The CDR3 nucleotides are TGCGCCAGCAGCCAAGAAGACCCGAGGAGGGGTTCTGGGGCCAACGTCCTGACTTTC. It encodes CASSQEDPRRGSGANVLTF.

This chain joins TRBV6-5 and TRBJ1-4; D is possibly TRBD1 (6 bases). Germline loops: CDR1 MNHEY, CDR2 SVGAGI. The germline V and J ends were trimmed by 6 bases and 8 bases, with 13 bases remaining between them. The CDR3 runs to 13 residues. CDR3 sequence: CASRQGGLEKLFF. CDR3 nucleotide sequence: TGTGCCAGCAGACAGGGAGGATTAGAAAAACTGTTTTTT.

V gene TRBV19 combines with J gene TRBJ2-2, with 9 bases matching TRBD2. The CDR3 runs 16 residues. Trimming removed 3 bases from V and 4 bases from J; junction bases left unmatched: 6. Germline assignment: CDR1 LNHDA and CDR2 SQIVND (reference sequence). The CDR3 DNA reads TGTGCCAGTAGTATCAGTGGCGGGAGGGCCACCGGGGAGCTGTTTTTT. It encodes CASSISGGRATGELFF.

CDR3 sequence: CASSLRTGTVVSYNEQFF. CDR3 coding DNA: TGTGCCAGCAGCTTACGAACCGGGACAGTCGTCTCCTACAATGAGCAGTTCTTC. The genes are TRBV11-3 and TRBJ2-1; 7 nucleotides align to TRBD1. In germline, CDR1 is SGHNT, CDR2 YENEEA. V was pared by 2 bases and J by 0 bases, with 10 bases of the junction left unmatched. The CDR3 length is 18 residues.

This clone was recorded once. This chain joins TRBV10-3 and TRBJ1-1, with TRBD1 identical over 8 bases. The trim removed 8 bases at V and 1 base at J, leaving 6 bases unmatched. The germline gives CDR1 ENHRY, CDR2 SYGVKD. The CDR3 has 14 residues. CDR3 in amino acids: CAIAPGTGNTEAFF. Written as DNA, the CDR3 is TGTGCCATCGCCCCCGGGACAGGGAACACTGAAGCTTTCTTT.

J is TRBJ1-2 and V is TRBV19; D call uncertain. Germline CDR1 is LNHDA and CDR2 is SQIVND (reference sequence). The CDR3 is made up of 13 amino acids. Trimming left V 6 bases short and J 4 bases short, with 12 bases between. For the CDR3, the DNA is TGTGCCAGTAGCCCATGGACGGGCTATGGCTACACCTTC. The encoded protein is CASSPWTGYGYTF.

V gene TRBV5-6 combines with J gene TRBJ2-7; D possibly corresponds to TRBD1 (6 bases). The CDR3 has 16 amino acids. The germline CDR1 and CDR2 sequences are SGHDT and YYEEEE. V was shortened by 4 bases and J by 0 bases, with 17 bases between the two germline ends. The CDR3 DNA sequence: TGTGCCAGCAGCCCACCGAACGGGACACTCTCCTACGAGCAGTACTTC. Amino acids: CASSPPNGTLSYEQYF.

A word on this clone: An end of the junction does not agree with germline; a read error may underlie this. The chain has TRBV7-7 and TRBJ2-2; D is unclear. Germline V lookup: CDR1 SSHAT, CDR2 FNYEAQ (reference sequence). The CDR3 extends over 13 amino acids. The CDR3 region is CASSLVGSGELFF. The CDR3 coding sequence is TGTGCTAGCAGCTTAGTAGGGTCCGGGGAGCTGTTTTTT.

J is TRBJ1-4 and V is TRBV20-1; TRBD1 might be the D (6 bases). Trimming removed 3 bases from V and 0 bases from J, with 11 bases in between. The CDR3 runs to 15 residues. Germline assignment: CDR1 DFQATT and CDR2 SNEGSKA (reference sequence). The CDR3 region is CSASSAGATNEKLFF. The CDR3 coding sequence is TGCAGTGCTAGTTCGGCAGGGGCAACTAATGAAAAACTGTTTTTT.

The V gene is TRBV10-3, the J gene TRBJ2-7, with TRBD1 matching 9 bases. The CDR3 is made up of 14 amino acids. The junction had 3 bases not matched to a gene; V was cut back by 2 bases and J by 4 bases. The germline gives CDR1 ENHRY, CDR2 SYGVKD. The CDR3: CAISEGDRDYEQYF. For the CDR3, the DNA is TGTGCCATCAGTGAGGGGGACAGGGATTACGAGCAGTACTTC.

This sequence joins TRBV27 and TRBJ1-2; D remains unclear. The V end lost 0 bases, the J end lost 1 base, and 15 bases lay between the germline ends. The CDR3 consists of 17 residues. Germline-derived CDR1 and CDR2 are MNHEY and SMNVEV (reference sequence). This CDR3 reads CASSLSSQPRYNYGYTF. The DNA of the CDR3 is TGTGCCAGCAGTTTATCGTCTCAGCCCAGGTATAACTATGGCTACACCTTC.

CDR3: CASVDRVVGNYGYTF. DNA for the CDR3: TGTGCCAGCGTCGACAGGGTAGTGGGCAACTATGGCTACACCTTC. V gene TRBV28 combines with J gene TRBJ1-2; 7 bases line up with TRBD1. CDR1 MDHEN and CDR2 SYDVKM come from the germline V gene. The CDR3 loop spans 15 amino acids. V lost 8 bases to trimming and J lost 2 bases; unmatched junction nucleotides: 11.

The chain is built from TRBV9 and TRBJ1-2; no reliable D call. The V and J ends lost 0 bases and 2 bases respectively, with 17 bases between them. The CDR3 covers 17 residues. Germline V gene sequence: CDR1 SGDLS, CDR2 YYNGEE. CDR3 nucleotide sequence: TGTGCCAGCAGCGTAGGCGGTCTCGGGCGGACCAACTATGGCTACACCTTC. Encoded protein: CASSVGGLGRTNYGYTF. Together with reference TRBV9 and TRBJ1-2, the CDR3 gives the full variable domain: DSGVTQTPKHLITATGQRVTLRCSPRSGDLSVYWYQQSLDQGLQFLIQYYNGEERAKGNILERFSAQQFPDLHSELNLSSLELGDSALYFCASSVGGLGRTNYGYTFGSGTRLTVV.

This chain joins TRBV7-8 and TRBJ1-1; 12 bases line up with TRBD1. CDR1 and CDR2 (germline): SGHVS, FQNEAQ. J was trimmed by 2 bases and V by 0 bases; bases with no gene match: 10. The CDR3 length is 19 residues. Here the CDR3 reads CASSLAGTGGARDNTEAFF. CDR3 sequence (DNA): TGTGCCAGCAGCTTAGCGGGGACAGGGGGCGCAAGGGATAACACTGAAGCTTTCTTT.

V and J are TRBV12-1 and TRBJ2-3; the listed D gene, TRBD2, was not tested against the DNA. TRBV12-1 is a pseudogene. This CDR3 has 17 residues. The CDR3 nucleotides are TGTGCCAGCAGCTTTCTAAAGCGGGCTGGTATGCCAGATACGCAGTATTTT. Translated: CASSFLKRAGMPDTQYF.

The chain couples TRBV6-2 or TRBV6-3 to TRBJ2-1; D assignment may be TRBD1 or TRBD2 (5 bases each). V was trimmed by 5 bases and J by 7 bases, leaving 15 bases between them. The CDR3 sequence is 14 residues long. Germline V CDR1 and CDR2: MNHEY, SVGEGT. The CDR3: CASSDPGARNEQFF. CDR3 nucleotide sequence: TGTGCCAGCAGTGACCCCGGGGCAAGGAATGAGCAGTTCTTC.

In this sample, this clone turned up a few times. The V call is TRBV28, the J call TRBJ2-7; D possibly uses TRBD1 or TRBD2 (5 bases each). The germline CDR1 and CDR2 sequences are MDHEN and SYDVKM. CDR3 length: 12 residues. V gave up 3 bases and J gave up 5 bases, with 8 bases separating them. The CDR3 is CASSFVGDEQYF. CDR3 nucleotide sequence: TGTGCCAGCAGTTTTGTGGGGGACGAGCAGTACTTC.

The chain combines TRBV5-4 with TRBJ1-5, with 7 bases matching TRBD1. Germline-derived CDR1 and CDR2 are SGHNT and YYREEE (reference sequence). CDR3 size: 15 residues. V was clipped by 0 bases and J by 4 bases; unmatched bases: 4. The CDR3 DNA is TGTGCCAGCAGCTTGGGACAGGGAAGTAATCAGCCCCAGCATTTT. It translates to CASSLGQGSNQPQHF.

This chain joins TRBV18 and TRBJ2-1, with D unresolved. V shed 3 bases and J shed 7 bases, with 10 bases lying between them. This CDR3 is 13 amino acids long. Germline V gene data show CDR1 as KGHSH and CDR2 as LQKENI. The CDR3 bases are TGTGCCAGCTCACCGGACCTGGAGAATGAGCAGTTCTTC. Translation gives CASSPDLENEQFF. The full variable domain, its missing parts supplied by reference TRBV18 and TRBJ2-1, is NAGVMQNPRHLVRRRGQEARLRCSPMKGHSHVYWYRQLPEEGLKFMVYLQKENIIDESGMPKERFSAEFPKEGPSILRIQQVVRGDSAAYFCASSPDLENEQFFGPGTRLTVL.

The rearrangement uses TRBV3-1 (or the pseudogene TRBV3-2) and TRBJ2-3; 11 bases agree with TRBD2. Losses at the gene ends were 4 bases for V and 0 bases for J; bases not matched to a gene: 3. CDR3 length: 16 residues. Germline CDR1 LGHDT, CDR2 YNNKEL (reference sequence). The CDR3 loop reads CASSPSGRKSTDTQYF. The CDR3, as DNA: TGTGCCAGCAGCCCTAGCGGGAGGAAGAGCACAGATACGCAGTATTTT.

The rearrangement uses TRBV19 and TRBJ2-7; 8 bases line up with TRBD2. Germline assignment: CDR1 LNHDA and CDR2 SQIVND (reference sequence). Trimming took 2 bases from V and 3 from J; bases not matched to a gene: 9. There are 16 residues in the CDR3. The CDR3 is CASSISAGGAIYEQYF. The CDR3 DNA sequence: TGTGCCAGTAGTATATCGGCGGGGGGCGCGATCTACGAGCAGTACTTC.

The chain carries TRBV2 and TRBJ1-2; D not certain. The CDR3 runs 15 residues. Trimming removed 2 bases from V and 4 bases from J, with 14 bases in between. From germline, CDR1 is SNHLY and CDR2 FYNNEI. The CDR3 is CASSENVAAIYGYTF. CDR3 DNA sequence: TGTGCCAGCAGTGAAAATGTAGCGGCTATCTATGGCTACACCTTC.